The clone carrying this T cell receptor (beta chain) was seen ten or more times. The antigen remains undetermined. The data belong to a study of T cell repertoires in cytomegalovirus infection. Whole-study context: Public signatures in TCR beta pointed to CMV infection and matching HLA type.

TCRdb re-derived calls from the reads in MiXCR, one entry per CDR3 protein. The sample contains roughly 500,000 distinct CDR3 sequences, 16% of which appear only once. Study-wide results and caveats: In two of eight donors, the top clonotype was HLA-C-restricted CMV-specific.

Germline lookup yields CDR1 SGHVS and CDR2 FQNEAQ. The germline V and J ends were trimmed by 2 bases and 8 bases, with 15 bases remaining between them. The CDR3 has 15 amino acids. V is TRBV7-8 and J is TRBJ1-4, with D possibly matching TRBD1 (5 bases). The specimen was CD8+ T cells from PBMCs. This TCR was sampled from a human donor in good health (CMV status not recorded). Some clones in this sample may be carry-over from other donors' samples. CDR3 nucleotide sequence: TGTGCCAGCAGCTTACCACGAGGGGCCGGAGAAAAACTGTTTTTT. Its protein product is CASSLPRGAGEKLFF. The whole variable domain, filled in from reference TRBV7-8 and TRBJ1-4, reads GAGVSQSPRYKVAKRGQDVALRCDPISGHVSLFWYQQALGQGPEFLTYFQNEAQLDKSGLPSDRFFAERPEGSVSTLKIQRTQQEDSAVYLCASSLPRGAGEKLFFGSGTQLSVL.